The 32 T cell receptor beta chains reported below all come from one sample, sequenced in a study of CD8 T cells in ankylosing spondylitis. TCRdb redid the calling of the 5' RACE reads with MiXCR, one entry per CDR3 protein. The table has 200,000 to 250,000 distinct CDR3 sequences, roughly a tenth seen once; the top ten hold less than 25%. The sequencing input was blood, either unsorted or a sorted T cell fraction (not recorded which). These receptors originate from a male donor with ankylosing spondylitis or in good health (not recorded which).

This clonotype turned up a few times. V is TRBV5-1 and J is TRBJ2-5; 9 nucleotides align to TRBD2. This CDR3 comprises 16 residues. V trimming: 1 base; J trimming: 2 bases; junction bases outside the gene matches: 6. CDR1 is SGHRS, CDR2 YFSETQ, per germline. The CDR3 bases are TGCGCCAGCAGCTTGCCAGCGGGGGGAATTCAAGAGACCCAGTACTTC. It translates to CASSLPAGGIQETQYF.

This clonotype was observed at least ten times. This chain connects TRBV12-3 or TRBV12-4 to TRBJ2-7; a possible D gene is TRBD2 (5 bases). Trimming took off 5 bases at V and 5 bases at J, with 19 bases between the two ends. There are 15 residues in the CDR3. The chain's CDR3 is CASSPRGSGGHEQYF. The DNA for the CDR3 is TGTGCCAGCAGTCCTAGAGGTTCTGGAGGCCACGAGCAGTACTTC.

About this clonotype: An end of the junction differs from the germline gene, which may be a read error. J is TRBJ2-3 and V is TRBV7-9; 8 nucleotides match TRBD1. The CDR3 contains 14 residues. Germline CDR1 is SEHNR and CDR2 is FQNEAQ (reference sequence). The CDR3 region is CVSSRTGSTDTQYF. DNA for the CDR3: TGTGTCAGCAGCCGGACAGGGAGCACAGATACGCAGTATTTT.

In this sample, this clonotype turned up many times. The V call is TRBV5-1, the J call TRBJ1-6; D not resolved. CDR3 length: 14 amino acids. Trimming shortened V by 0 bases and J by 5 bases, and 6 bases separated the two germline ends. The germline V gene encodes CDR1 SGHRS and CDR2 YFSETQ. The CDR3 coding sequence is TGCGCCAGCAGCTTGGAGGTAAATAATTCACCCCTCCACTTT. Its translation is CASSLEVNNSPLHF.

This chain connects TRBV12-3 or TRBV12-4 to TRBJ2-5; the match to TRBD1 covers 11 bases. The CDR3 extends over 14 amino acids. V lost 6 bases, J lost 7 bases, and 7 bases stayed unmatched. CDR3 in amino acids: CASSTGTGGGTQYF. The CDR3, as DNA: TGTGCCAGCAGCACCGGGACAGGGGGGGGGACCCAGTACTTC.

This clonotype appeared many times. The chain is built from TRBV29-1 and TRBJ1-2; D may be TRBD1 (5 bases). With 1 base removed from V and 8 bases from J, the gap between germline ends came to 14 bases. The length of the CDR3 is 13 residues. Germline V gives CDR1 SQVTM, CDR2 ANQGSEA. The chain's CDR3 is CSVEAETPGGYTF. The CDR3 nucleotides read TGCAGCGTTGAAGCAGAGACTCCAGGGGGCTACACCTTC. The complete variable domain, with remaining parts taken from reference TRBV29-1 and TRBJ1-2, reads SAVISQKPSRDICQRGTSLTIQCQVDSQVTMMFWYRQQPGQSLTLIATANQGSEATYESGFVIDKFPISRPNLTFSTLTVSNMSPEDSSIYLCSVEAETPGGYTFGSGTRLTVV.

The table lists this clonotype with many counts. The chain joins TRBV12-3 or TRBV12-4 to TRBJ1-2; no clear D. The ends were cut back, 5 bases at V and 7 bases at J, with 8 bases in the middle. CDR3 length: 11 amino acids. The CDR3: CASSTRAGYTF. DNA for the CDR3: TGTGCCAGCAGTACTAGGGCTGGCTACACCTTC.

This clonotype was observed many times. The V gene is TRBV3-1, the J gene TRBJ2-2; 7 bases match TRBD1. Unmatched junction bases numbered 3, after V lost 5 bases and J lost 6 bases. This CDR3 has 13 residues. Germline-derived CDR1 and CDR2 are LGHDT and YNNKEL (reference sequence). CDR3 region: CASSVTGPGELFF. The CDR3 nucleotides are TGTGCCAGCAGCGTGACAGGGCCCGGGGAGCTGTTTTTT.

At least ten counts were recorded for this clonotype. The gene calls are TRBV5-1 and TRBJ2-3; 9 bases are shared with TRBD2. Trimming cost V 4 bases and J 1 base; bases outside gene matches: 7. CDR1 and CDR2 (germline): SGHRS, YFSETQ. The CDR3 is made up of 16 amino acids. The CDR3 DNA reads TGCGCCAGCAGCCAAATGACTAGCGGAGGCACAGATACGCAGTATTTT. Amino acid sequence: CASSQMTSGGTDTQYF. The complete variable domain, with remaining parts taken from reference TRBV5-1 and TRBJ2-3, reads KAGVTQTPRYLIKTRGQQVTLSCSPISGHRSVSWYQQTPGQGLQFLFEYFSETQRNKGNFPGRFSGRQFSNSRSEMNVSTLELGDSALYLCASSQMTSGGTDTQYFGPGTRLTVL.

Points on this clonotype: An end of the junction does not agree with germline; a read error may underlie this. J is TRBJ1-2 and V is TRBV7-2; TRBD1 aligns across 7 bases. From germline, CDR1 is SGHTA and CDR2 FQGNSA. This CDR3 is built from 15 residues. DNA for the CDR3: TGTGCCAGCAGCTTTTCAGACAGGGTCAACTATGGCGACACCTTC. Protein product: CASSFSDRVNYGDTF.

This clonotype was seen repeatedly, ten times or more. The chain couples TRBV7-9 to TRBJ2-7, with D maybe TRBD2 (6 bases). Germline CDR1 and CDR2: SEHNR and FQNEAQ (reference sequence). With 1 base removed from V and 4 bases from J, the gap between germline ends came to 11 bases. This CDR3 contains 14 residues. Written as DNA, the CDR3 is TGTGCCAGCAGCTTAGAAGGAGGGATGTACGAGCAGTACTTC. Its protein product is CASSLEGGMYEQYF.

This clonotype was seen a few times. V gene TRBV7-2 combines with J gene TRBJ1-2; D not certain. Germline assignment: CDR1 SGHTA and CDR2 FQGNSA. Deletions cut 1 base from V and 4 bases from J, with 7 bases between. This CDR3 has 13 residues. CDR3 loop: CASSLDGPYGYTF. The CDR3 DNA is TGTGCCAGCAGCTTAGACGGCCCCTATGGCTACACCTTC.

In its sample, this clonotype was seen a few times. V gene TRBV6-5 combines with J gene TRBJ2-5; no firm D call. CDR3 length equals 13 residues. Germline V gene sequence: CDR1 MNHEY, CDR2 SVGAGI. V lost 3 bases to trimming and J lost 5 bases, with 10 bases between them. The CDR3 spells CASSYSGYETQYF. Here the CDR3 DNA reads TGTGCCAGCAGTTATAGTGGTTATGAGACCCAGTACTTC.

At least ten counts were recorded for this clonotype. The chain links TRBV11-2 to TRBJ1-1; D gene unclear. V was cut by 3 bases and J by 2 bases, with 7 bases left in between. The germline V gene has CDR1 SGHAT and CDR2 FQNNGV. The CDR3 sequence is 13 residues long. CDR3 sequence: CASSFSANTEAFF. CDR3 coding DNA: TGTGCCAGCAGCTTTTCAGCAAACACTGAAGCTTTCTTT.

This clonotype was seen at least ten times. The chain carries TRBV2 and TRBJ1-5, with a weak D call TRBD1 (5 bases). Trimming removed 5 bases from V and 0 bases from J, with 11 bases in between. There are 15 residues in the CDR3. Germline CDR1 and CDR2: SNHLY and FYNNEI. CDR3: CASSFMTDSNQPQHF. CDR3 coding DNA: TGTGCCAGCAGTTTTATGACAGATAGCAATCAGCCCCAGCATTTT.

CDR3 sequence reads: CSARGPKQGKNEKLFF. The CDR3 nucleotides are TGCAGTGCTAGGGGGCCCAAACAGGGGAAGAATGAAAAACTGTTTTTT. The chain carries TRBV20-1 and TRBJ1-4; 7 bases line up with TRBD1. In germline, CDR1 is DFQATT, CDR2 SNEGSKA (reference sequence). CDR3 length: 16 amino acids. V shed 3 bases and J 5 bases; nucleotides not matched to a gene: 12.

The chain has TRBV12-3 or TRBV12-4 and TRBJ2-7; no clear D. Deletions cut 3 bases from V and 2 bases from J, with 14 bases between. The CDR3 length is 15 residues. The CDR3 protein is CASSFDGQHAYEQYF. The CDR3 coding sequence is TGTGCCAGCAGTTTTGACGGGCAGCACGCCTACGAGCAGTACTTC.

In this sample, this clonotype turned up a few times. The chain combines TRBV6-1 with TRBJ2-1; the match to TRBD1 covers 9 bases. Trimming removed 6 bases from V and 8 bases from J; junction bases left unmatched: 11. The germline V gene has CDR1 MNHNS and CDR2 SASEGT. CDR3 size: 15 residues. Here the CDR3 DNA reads TGTGCCAGCAGCCCGGGACAGGGTGTTCGTGATGAGCAGTTCTTC. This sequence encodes CASSPGQGVRDEQFF.

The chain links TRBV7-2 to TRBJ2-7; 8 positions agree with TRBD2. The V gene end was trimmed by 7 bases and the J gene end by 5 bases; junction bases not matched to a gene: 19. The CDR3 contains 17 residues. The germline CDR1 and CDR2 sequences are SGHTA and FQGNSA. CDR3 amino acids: CASTPRVSRGASDEQYF. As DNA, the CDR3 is TGTGCCAGCACTCCAAGGGTGTCGCGGGGGGCCTCGGACGAGCAGTACTTC. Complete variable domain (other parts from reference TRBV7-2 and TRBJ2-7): GAGVSQSPSNKVTEKGKDVELRCDPISGHTALYWYRQSLGQGLEFLIYFQGNSAPDKSGLPSDRFSAERTGGSVSTLTIQRTQQEDSAVYLCASTPRVSRGASDEQYFGPGTRLTVT.

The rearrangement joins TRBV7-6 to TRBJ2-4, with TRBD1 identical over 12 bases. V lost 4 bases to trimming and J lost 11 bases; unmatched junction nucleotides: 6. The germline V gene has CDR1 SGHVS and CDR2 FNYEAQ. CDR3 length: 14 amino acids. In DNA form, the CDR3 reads TGTGCCAGCAGCTCCACCGGGACAGGGGGCTTTCAGTACTTC. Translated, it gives CASSSTGTGGFQYF.

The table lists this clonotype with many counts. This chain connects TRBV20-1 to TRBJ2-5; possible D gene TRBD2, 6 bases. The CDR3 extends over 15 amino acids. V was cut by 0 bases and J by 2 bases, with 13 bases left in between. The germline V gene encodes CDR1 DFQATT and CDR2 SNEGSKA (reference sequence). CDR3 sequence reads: CSARDGVAVQETQYF. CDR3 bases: TGCAGTGCTAGAGATGGAGTAGCGGTTCAAGAGACCCAGTACTTC.

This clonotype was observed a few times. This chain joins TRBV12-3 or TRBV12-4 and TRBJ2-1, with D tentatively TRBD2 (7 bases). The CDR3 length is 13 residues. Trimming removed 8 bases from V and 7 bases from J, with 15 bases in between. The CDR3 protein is CASGGALVNEQFF. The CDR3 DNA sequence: TGTGCCAGCGGGGGGGCTCTCGTGAATGAGCAGTTCTTC.

CDR3 loop: CATSDITGEGRTGELFF. The DNA of the CDR3 is TGTGCCACCAGTGATATCACAGGGGAAGGGCGCACCGGGGAGCTGTTTTTT. This chain links TRBV24-1 with TRBJ2-2, with TRBD1 identical over 7 bases. Germline CDR1 KGHDR, CDR2 SFDVKD. CDR3 length: 17 residues. J gave up 4 bases and V 3 bases, and 10 bases lay outside the gene matches.

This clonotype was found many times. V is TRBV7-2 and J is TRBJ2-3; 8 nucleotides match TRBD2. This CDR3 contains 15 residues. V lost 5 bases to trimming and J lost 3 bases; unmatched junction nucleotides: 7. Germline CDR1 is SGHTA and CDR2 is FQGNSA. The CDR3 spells CASSPSGGGTDTQYF. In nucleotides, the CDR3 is TGTGCCAGCAGCCCCAGCGGGGGAGGGACAGATACGCAGTATTTT.

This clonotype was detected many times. As DNA, the CDR3 is TGTGCCAGCAGTACAGGGTCCTACAATGAGCAGTTCTTC. Protein product: CASSTGSYNEQFF. This chain joins TRBV7-3 and TRBJ2-1, with D possibly matching TRBD1 (6 bases). The V end was cut by 6 bases, the J end by 1 base, with 7 bases between. Per germline, CDR1 SGHTA and CDR2 FQGTGA. The CDR3 runs to 13 residues. The complete variable domain, with remaining parts taken from reference TRBV7-3 and TRBJ2-1, reads GAGVSQTPSNKVTEKGKYVELRCDPISGHTALYWYRQSLGQGPEFLIYFQGTGAADDSGLPNDRFFAVRPEGSVSTLKIQRTERGDSAVYLCASSTGSYNEQFFGPGTRLTVL.

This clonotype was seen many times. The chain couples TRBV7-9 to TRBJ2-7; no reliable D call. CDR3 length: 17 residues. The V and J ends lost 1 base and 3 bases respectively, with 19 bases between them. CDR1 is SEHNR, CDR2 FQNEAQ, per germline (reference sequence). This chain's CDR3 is CASSLGIGQASFYEQYF. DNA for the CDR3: TGTGCCAGCAGCTTAGGCATAGGGCAAGCCTCCTTCTACGAGCAGTACTTC. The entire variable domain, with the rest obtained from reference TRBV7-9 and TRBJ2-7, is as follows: DTGVSQNPRHKITKRGQNVTFRCDPISEHNRLYWYRQTLGQGPEFLTYFQNEAQLEKSRLLSDRFSAERPKGSFSTLEIQRTEQGDSAMYLCASSLGIGQASFYEQYFGPGTRLTVT.

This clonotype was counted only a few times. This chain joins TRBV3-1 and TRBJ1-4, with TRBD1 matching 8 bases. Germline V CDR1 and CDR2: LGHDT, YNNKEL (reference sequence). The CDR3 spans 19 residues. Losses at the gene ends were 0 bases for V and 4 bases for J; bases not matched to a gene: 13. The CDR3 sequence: CASSQDGGTGPTFNEKLFF. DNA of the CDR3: TGTGCCAGCAGCCAAGACGGGGGGACAGGTCCGACCTTTAATGAAAAACTGTTTTTT.

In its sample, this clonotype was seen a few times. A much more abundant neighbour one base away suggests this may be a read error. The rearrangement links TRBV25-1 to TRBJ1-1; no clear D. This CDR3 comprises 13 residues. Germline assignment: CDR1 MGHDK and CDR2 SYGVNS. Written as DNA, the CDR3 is TGTGCCAGCAGGACCGGACGGAACACTGAATCTTTCTTT. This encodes CASRTGRNTESFF.

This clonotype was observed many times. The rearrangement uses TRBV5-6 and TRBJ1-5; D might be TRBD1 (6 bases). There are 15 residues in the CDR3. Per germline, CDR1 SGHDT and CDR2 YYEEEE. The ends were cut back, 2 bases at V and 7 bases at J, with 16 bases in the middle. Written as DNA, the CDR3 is TGTGCCAGCAGCTTTAGGCGAGGGGGAACGCAGCCCCAGCATTTT. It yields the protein CASSFRRGGTQPQHF.

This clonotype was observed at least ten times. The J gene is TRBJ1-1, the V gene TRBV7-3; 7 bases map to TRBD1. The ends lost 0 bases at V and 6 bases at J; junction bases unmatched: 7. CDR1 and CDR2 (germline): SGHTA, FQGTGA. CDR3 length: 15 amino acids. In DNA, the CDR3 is TGTGCCAGCAGCTTAACTGGACAGGACTATTCTGAAGCTTTCTTT. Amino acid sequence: CASSLTGQDYSEAFF.

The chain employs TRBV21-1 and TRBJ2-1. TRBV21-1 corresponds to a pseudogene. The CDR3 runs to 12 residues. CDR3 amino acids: CASSNGDDEQFF. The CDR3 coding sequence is TGTGCCAGCAGCAACGGGGACGATGAGCAGTTCTTC.

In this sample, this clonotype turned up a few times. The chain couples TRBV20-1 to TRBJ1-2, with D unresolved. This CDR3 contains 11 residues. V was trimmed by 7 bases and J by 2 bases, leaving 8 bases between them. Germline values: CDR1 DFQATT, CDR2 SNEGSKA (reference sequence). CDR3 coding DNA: TGCAGTGGGGGAGGAAACTATGGCTACACCTTC. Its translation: CSGGGNYGYTF.